One sample yielded the 4 T cell receptor beta chains listed below, sequenced in a study of cytomegalovirus exposure and HLA in healthy donors. The PCR ran on 60 Vbeta and 13 Jbeta primers. The data were produced by immunoSEQ multiplex PCR, yet TCRdb's version contains in-frame clones alone and is incomplete. The sample table includes roughly 100,000 clones. Sequencing was performed on PBMCs. These receptors all stem from a man over 45 in good health and CMV-seronegative.

The gene calls are TRBV5-4 and TRBJ1-1; 9 bases line up with TRBD1. The CDR3 totals 13 residues. Trimming removed 7 bases from V and 3 bases from J; junction bases left unmatched: 4. CDR1 and CDR2 from the germline V gene are SGHNT and YYREEE (reference sequence). The CDR3 is CASSTGGDTEAFF. The CDR3 coding sequence is TGTGCCAGCTCGACAGGGGGTGACACTGAAGCTTTCTTT.

This chain uses TRBV20-1 with TRBJ2-3, with D unresolved. The CDR3 covers 10 residues. CDR1 and CDR2 (germline): DFQATT, SNEGSKA (reference sequence). Deletions cut 8 bases from V and 6 bases from J, with 9 bases between. CDR3 region: CSPTQDTQYF. CDR3 coding DNA: TGCAGTCCTACACAGGATACGCAGTATTTT.

The V gene is TRBV4-3, the J gene TRBJ1-3; D gene uncertain. Trimming removed 3 bases from V and 1 base from J, with 7 bases in between. The germline gives CDR1 LGHNA, CDR2 YSLEER. This CDR3 has 14 amino acids. The CDR3 DNA reads TGCGCCAGCAGCCACCCCGGGTCTGGAAACACCATATATTTT. Residues: CASSHPGSGNTIYF.

V usage is TRBV6-5 and J usage is TRBJ2-7; 7 nucleotides agree with TRBD1. V gave up 5 bases and J gave up 6 bases; unmatched junction bases: 13. Per germline, CDR1 MNHEY and CDR2 SVGAGI. The CDR3 is 15 amino acids. CDR3 DNA: TGTGCCAGCAGTCCCATAGACAGGGTTCGTGGCGAGCAGTACTTC. Protein sequence: CASSPIDRVRGEQYF.